The 10 T cell receptor beta chains given below trace back to one sample, sequenced in a study of Graves' ophthalmopathy and Graves' hyperthyroidism. Transcripts of RNA were the source for amplifying TCR beta CDR3 regions. After a first-round RT-PCR with HTBI primers, a second-round multiplex PCR was run. TCRdb fed the multiplex PCR reads into MiXCR, producing one record per CDR3 protein. The data contain some 1.1 million distinct CDR3 sequences, roughly 35% of them singletons. The sequencing input was peripheral blood or thyroid tissue (not recorded which). These receptors were obtained from an adult man with Graves' hyperthyroidism.

This clonotype appeared many times. The chain links TRBV20-1 to TRBJ2-7; the D gene could be TRBD1 or TRBD2 (7 bases each). This CDR3 is built from 16 residues. The germline gives CDR1 DFQATT, CDR2 SNEGSKA (reference sequence). V lost 6 bases and J lost 2, with 23 bases in between. CDR3 sequence reads: CSAVTGNSGLAYEQYF. Written as DNA, the CDR3 is TGCAGTGCCGTGACAGGGAATAGCGGGTTGGCCTACGAGCAGTACTTC.

This clonotype turned up a few times. This chain links TRBV5-4 with TRBJ2-7; 11 nucleotides agree with TRBD2. Germline V CDR1 and CDR2: SGHNT, YYREEE (reference sequence). The CDR3 has 15 residues. V shed 5 bases, J shed 4 bases, and the junction held 8 bases outside the gene matches. This CDR3 is CASSPPLAGAYEQYF. CDR3 DNA sequence: TGTGCCAGCAGTCCCCCACTAGCGGGAGCTTACGAGCAGTACTTC.

V is TRBV25-1 and J is TRBJ2-7; TRBD1 matches 9 bases. The CDR3 is 14 amino acids. J lost 6 bases, V lost 11 bases, and 14 bases had no gene match. In germline, CDR1 is MGHDK, CDR2 SYGVNS. The CDR3: CAWTRDRVWSEQYF. The CDR3 DNA reads TGTGCCTGGACAAGGGACAGGGTTTGGAGCGAGCAGTACTTC.

This clonotype was observed at least ten times. J is TRBJ1-5 and V is TRBV19; 7 bases fit TRBD1. The CDR3 length is 15 residues. Germline assignment: CDR1 LNHDA and CDR2 SQIVND (reference sequence). V shed 6 bases and J 2 bases; nucleotides not matched to a gene: 7. In DNA form, the CDR3 reads TGTGCCAGTAGCCGGGACAGACCCGGCAATCAGCCCCAGCATTTT. Its protein is CASSRDRPGNQPQHF.

This clonotype turned up a few times. This chain links TRBV7-2 with TRBJ2-7; tentative D call: TRBD2 (6 bases). Trimming took off 5 bases at V and 6 bases at J, with 14 bases between the two ends. The CDR3 runs 13 residues. Per the germline V gene, CDR1 is SGHTA and CDR2 is FQGNSA. The CDR3 DNA follows: TGTGCCAGCAGCCACCCCCCGGGAGTCGAGCAGTACTTC. Translated: CASSHPPGVEQYF.

This clonotype was seen ten or more times. The genes are TRBV20-1 and TRBJ2-7; 11 bases are shared with TRBD1. Trimming at V came to 7 bases and at J to 3 bases, leaving 5 bases not matched to a gene. The CDR3 is 13 amino acids. The germline V gene has CDR1 DFQATT and CDR2 SNEGSKA (reference sequence). Written as DNA, the CDR3 is TGCAGTGTCCCGGGGACAGGGGGCTACGAGCAGTACTTC. Its translation: CSVPGTGGYEQYF.

The chain recombines TRBV7-2 with TRBJ2-5; tentative D call: TRBD2 (5 bases). V was cut by 6 bases and J by 4 bases, with 12 bases left in between. The CDR3 is made up of 13 amino acids. Germline lookup yields CDR1 SGHTA and CDR2 FQGNSA. The CDR3, as DNA: TGTGCCAGCAGTGGAGCGGTTACAGAGACCCAGTACTTC. This translates into CASSGAVTETQYF.

This clonotype was found once. V is TRBV10-2 and J is TRBJ2-7; D is undetermined. Germline V CDR1 and CDR2: WSHSY, SAAADI. V was pared by 0 bases and J by 3 bases, with 12 bases between. The CDR3 loop spans 15 amino acids. The CDR3 nucleotides read TGCGCCAGCAGTGAGTCGAGTCAGGCGTTCTACGAGCAGTACTTC. Residues: CASSESSQAFYEQYF.

This clonotype was counted at least ten times. The J gene is TRBJ1-1, the V gene TRBV29-1; D is perhaps TRBD1 (5 bases). Germline V gene sequence: CDR1 SQVTM, CDR2 ANQGSEA. The V end was cut by 7 bases, the J end by 5 bases, with 11 bases between. CDR3 size: 11 residues. This CDR3 is CSAGSWTEAFF. CDR3 nucleotide sequence: TGCAGCGCAGGGTCATGGACTGAAGCTTTCTTT. The whole variable domain, filled in from reference TRBV29-1 and TRBJ1-1, reads SAVISQKPSRDICQRGTSLTIQCQVDSQVTMMFWYRQQPGQSLTLIATANQGSEATYESGFVIDKFPISRPNLTFSTLTVSNMSPEDSSIYLCSAGSWTEAFFGQGTRLTVV.

The V call is TRBV5-1, the J call TRBJ1-1, with no clear D. The CDR3 has 16 residues. V lost 2 bases to trimming and J lost 2 bases, with 16 bases between them. Germline lookup yields CDR1 SGHRS and CDR2 YFSETQ. Here the CDR3 DNA reads TGCGCCAGCAGCTTTGAGGCGGGTCCGATAAACACTGAAGCTTTCTTT. Translation: CASSFEAGPINTEAFF. Variable domain in full (rest from reference TRBV5-1 and TRBJ1-1): KAGVTQTPRYLIKTRGQQVTLSCSPISGHRSVSWYQQTPGQGLQFLFEYFSETQRNKGNFPGRFSGRQFSNSRSEMNVSTLELGDSALYLCASSFEAGPINTEAFFGQGTRLTVV.